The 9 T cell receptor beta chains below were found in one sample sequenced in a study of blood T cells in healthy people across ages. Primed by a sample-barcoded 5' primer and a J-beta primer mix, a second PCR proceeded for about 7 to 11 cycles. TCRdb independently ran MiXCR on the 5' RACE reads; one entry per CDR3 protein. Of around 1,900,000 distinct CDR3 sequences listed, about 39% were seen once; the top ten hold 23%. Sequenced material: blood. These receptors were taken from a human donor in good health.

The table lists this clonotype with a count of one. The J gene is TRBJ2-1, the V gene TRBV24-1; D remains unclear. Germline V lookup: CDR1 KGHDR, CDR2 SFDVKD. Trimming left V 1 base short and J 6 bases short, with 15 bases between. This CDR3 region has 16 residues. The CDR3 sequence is CATSDLSQTGANEQFF. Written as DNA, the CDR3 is TGTGCCACCAGTGATTTAAGTCAGACCGGCGCCAATGAGCAGTTCTTC.

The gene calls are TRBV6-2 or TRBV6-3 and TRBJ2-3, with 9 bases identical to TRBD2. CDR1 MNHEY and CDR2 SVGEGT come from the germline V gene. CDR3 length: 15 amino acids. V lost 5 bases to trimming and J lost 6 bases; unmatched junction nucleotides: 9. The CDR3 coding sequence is TGTGCCAGCAGTCCCCAGCGGGGGGCACCGGATACGCAGTATTTT. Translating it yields CASSPQRGAPDTQYF.

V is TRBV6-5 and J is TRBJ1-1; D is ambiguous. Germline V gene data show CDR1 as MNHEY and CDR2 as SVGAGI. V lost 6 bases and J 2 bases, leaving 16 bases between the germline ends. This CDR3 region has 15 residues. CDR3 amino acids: CASSLTGVSNTEAFF. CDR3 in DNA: TGTGCCAGCAGCTTGACCGGGGTCTCCAACACTGAAGCTTTCTTT.

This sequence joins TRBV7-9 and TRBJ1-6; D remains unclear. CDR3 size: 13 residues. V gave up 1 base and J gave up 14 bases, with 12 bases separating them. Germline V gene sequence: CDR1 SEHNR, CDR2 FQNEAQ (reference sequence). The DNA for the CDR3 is TGTGCCAGCAGCTTAGAGGACCCCCTCGCCCTCCACTTT. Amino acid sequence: CASSLEDPLALHF.

Written as DNA, the CDR3 is TGCAGTGCTAGTGACCAGGCAAATACGCAGTATTTT. This encodes CSASDQANTQYF. This chain joins TRBV20-1 and TRBJ2-3; no clear D gene. Trimming pared 3 bases from V and 7 bases from J, leaving 11 bases between. The CDR3 totals 12 residues. CDR1 is DFQATT, CDR2 SNEGSKA, per germline (reference sequence).

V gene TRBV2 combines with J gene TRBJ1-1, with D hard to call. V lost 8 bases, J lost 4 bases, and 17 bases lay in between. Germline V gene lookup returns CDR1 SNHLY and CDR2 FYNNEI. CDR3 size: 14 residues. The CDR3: CASYAEIRGTEAFF. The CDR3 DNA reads TGTGCCAGCTATGCAGAAATACGGGGCACTGAAGCTTTCTTT.

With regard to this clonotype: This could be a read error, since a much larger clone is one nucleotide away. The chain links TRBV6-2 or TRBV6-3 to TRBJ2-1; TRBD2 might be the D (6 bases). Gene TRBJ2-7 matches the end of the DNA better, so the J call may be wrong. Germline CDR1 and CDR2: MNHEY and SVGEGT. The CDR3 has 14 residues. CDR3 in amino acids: CASSYGTGDCEQYF. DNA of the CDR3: TGTGCCAGCAGTTACGGAACGGGAGACTGCGAGCAGTACTTC.

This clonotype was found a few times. Here the CDR3 reads CASSLYSNYGYTF. In nucleotides, the CDR3 is TGCGCCAGCAGCCTCTACTCTAACTATGGCTACACCTTC. V and J are TRBV4-1 and TRBJ1-2; D is ambiguous. V lost 4 bases to trimming and J lost 0 bases, with 6 bases between them. Germline assignment: CDR1 MGHRA and CDR2 YSYEKL. The CDR3 length is 13 residues.

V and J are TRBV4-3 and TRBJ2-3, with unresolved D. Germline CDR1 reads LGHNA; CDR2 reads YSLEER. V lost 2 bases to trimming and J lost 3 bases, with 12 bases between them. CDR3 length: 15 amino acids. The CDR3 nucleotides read TGCGCCAGCAGCCAATTCGGAGCAGAAACAGATACGCAGTATTTT. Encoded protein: CASSQFGAETDTQYF.